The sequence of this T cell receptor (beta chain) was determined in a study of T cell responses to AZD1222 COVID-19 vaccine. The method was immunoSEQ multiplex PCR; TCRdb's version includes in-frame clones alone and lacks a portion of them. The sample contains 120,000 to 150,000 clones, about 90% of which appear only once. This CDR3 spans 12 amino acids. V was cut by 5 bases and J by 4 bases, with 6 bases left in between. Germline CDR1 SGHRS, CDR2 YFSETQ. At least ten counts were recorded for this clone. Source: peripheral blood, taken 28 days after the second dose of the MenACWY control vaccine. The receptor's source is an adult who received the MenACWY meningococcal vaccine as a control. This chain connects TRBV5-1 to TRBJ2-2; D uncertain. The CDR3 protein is CASSVGTGELFF. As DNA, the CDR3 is TGCGCCAGCAGTGTGGGCACCGGGGAGCTGTTTTTT. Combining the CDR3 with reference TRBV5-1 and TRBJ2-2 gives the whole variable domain KAGVTQTPRYLIKTRGQQVTLSCSPISGHRSVSWYQQTPGQGLQFLFEYFSETQRNKGNFPGRFSGRQFSNSRSEMNVSTLELGDSALYLCASSVGTGELFFGEGSRLTVL.